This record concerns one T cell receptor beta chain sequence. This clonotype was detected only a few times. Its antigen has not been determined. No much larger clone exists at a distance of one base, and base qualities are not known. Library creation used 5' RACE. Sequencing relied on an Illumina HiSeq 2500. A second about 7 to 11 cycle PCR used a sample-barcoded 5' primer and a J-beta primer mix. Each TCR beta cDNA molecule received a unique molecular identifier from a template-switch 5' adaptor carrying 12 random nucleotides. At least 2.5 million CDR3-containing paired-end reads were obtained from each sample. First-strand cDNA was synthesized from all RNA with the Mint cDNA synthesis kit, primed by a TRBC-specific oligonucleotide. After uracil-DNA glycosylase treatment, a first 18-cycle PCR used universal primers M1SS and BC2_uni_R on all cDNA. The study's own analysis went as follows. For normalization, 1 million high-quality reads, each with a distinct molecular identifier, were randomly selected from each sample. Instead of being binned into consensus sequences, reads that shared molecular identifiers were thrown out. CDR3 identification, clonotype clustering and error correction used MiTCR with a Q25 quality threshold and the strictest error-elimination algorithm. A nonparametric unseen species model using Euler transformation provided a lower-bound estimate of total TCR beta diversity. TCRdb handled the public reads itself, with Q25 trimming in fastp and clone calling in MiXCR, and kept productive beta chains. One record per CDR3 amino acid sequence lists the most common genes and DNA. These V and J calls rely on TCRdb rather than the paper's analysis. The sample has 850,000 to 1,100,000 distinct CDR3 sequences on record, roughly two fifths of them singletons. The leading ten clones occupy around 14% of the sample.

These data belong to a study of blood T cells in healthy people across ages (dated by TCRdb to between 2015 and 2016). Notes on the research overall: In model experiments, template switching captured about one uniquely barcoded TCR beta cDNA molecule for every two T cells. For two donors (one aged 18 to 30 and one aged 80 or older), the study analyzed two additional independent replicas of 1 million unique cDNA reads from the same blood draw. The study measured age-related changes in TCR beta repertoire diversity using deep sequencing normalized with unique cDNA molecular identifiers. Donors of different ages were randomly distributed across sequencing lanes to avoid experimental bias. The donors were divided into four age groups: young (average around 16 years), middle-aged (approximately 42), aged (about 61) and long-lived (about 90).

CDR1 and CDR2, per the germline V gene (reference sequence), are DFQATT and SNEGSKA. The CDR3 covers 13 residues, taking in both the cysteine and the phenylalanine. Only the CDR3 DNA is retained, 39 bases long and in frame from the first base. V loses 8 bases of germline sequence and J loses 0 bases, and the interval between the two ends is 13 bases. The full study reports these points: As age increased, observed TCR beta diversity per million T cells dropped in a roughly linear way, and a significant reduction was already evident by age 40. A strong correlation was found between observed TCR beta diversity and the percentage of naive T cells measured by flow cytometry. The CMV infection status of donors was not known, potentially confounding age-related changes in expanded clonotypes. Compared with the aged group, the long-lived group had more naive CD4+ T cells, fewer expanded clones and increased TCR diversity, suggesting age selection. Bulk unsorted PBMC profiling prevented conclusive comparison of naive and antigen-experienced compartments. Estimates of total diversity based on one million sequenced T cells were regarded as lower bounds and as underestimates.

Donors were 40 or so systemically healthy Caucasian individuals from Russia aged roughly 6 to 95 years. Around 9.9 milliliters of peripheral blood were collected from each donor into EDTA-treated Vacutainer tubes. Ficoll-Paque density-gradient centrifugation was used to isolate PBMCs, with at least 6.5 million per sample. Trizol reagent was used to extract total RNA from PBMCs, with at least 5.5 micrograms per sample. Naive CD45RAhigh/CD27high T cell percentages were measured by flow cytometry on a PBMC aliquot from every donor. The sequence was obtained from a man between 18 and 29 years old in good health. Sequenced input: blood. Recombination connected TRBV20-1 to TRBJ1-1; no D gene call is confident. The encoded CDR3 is CSPHGTMNTEAFF. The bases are TGCAGTCCACATGGTACGATGAACACTGAAGCTTTCTTT.